The 24 T cell receptor beta chains below come from one sample, sequenced in a study of shared clonotypes between healthy human individuals. Naive CD8 cells, CD45RO-negative and positively selected for CCR7, excluded terminally differentiated effector memory CD45RA+ cells. TCRdb keeps only in-frame clones here, not all; method: immunoSEQ multiplex PCR. The data show some 2,100,000 clones, approximately 94% seen once. The specimen was naive CD8+ T cells from PBMCs. These receptors originate from a young man in good health. Some clones in this sample may be carry-over from other donors' samples.

V and J are TRBV4-1 and TRBJ2-7; D assignment may be TRBD1 or TRBD2 (5 bases each). V was trimmed by 5 bases and J by 4 bases, leaving 18 bases between them. Germline V lookup: CDR1 MGHRA, CDR2 YSYEKL. The CDR3 extends over 15 amino acids. CDR3 amino acids: CASSERDLPGYEQYF. In DNA, the CDR3 is TGCGCCAGCAGCGAAAGGGACCTCCCCGGGTACGAGCAGTACTTC.

The rearrangement joins TRBV27 to TRBJ1-1, with a weak D call TRBD1 (6 bases). The germline V gene encodes CDR1 MNHEY and CDR2 SMNVEV (reference sequence). The length of the CDR3 is 18 residues. The V end was cut by 5 bases, the J end by 0 bases, with 22 bases between. The CDR3 loop reads CASSADPYREGMNTEAFF. For the CDR3, the DNA is TGTGCCAGCAGTGCAGACCCCTACAGGGAGGGGATGAACACTGAAGCTTTCTTT.

The chain has TRBV6-1 and TRBJ2-3; D is possibly TRBD1 or TRBD2 (5 bases each). Trimming stripped 6 bases from V and 1 base from J, with 14 bases between. Germline V gives CDR1 MNHNS, CDR2 SASEGT. The CDR3 totals 15 residues. The CDR3: CASSDEGRGTDTQYF. The CDR3 nucleotides are TGTGCCAGCAGCGATGAGGGCAGGGGCACAGATACGCAGTATTTT.

The chain employs TRBV27 and TRBJ2-6; tentative D call: TRBD1 (5 bases). This CDR3 has 17 amino acids. Trimming took off 5 bases at V and 0 bases at J, with 14 bases between the two ends. CDR1 and CDR2 (germline): MNHEY, SMNVEV (reference sequence). CDR3: CASSGHPITSGANVLTF. The CDR3 DNA reads TGTGCCAGCAGTGGACACCCCATTACCTCTGGGGCCAACGTCCTGACTTTC. Based on the CDR3 plus reference TRBV27 and TRBJ2-6, the full variable domain is EAQVTQNPRYLITVTGKKLTVTCSQNMNHEYMSWYRQDPGLGLRQIYYSMNVEVTDKGDVPEGYKVSRKEKRNFPLILESPSPNQTSLYFCASSGHPITSGANVLTFGAGSRLTVL.

The chain combines TRBV9 with TRBJ1-1; 10 positions agree with TRBD1. The germline gives CDR1 SGDLS, CDR2 YYNGEE. This CDR3 spans 13 amino acids. J lost 13 bases, V lost 2 bases, and 8 bases had no gene match. The CDR3 reads CASSVSGTGAVFF. CDR3 DNA: TGTGCCAGCAGCGTCTCCGGGACAGGGGCCGTTTTCTTT.

V gene TRBV5-6 combines with J gene TRBJ2-7; D is undetermined. V lost 0 bases and J lost 3, with 10 bases in between. Germline loops: CDR1 SGHDT, CDR2 YYEEEE. This CDR3 contains 14 residues. The CDR3 sequence is CASSLEGRFYEQYF. CDR3 coding DNA: TGTGCCAGCAGCTTGGAGGGCAGATTCTACGAGCAGTACTTC.

The sample holds a few counts of this clone. This chain connects TRBV4-1 to TRBJ2-4; 7 nucleotides agree with TRBD2. This CDR3 contains 15 residues. Looked up from germline, CDR1 is MGHRA and CDR2 is YSYEKL. V lost 3 bases, J lost 7 bases, and 9 bases stayed unmatched. The CDR3 sequence: CASSHVGGGANIQYF. The DNA of the CDR3 is TGCGCCAGCAGCCACGTCGGGGGAGGGGCGAACATTCAGTACTTC.

The V gene is TRBV5-4, the J gene TRBJ2-7; the match to TRBD1 covers 8 bases. Germline V lookup: CDR1 SGHNT, CDR2 YYREEE (reference sequence). The length of the CDR3 is 12 residues. The trim removed 4 bases at V and 6 bases at J, leaving 3 bases unmatched. Written as DNA, the CDR3 is TGTGCCAGCAGCCAGACAGGGGTCGAGCAGTACTTC. This encodes CASSQTGVEQYF.

The V call is TRBV6-5, the J call TRBJ1-1, with TRBD1 as a possible D gene (5 bases). The CDR3 is 16 residues long. V lost 1 base and J 4 bases, leaving 16 bases between the germline ends. Germline V gene sequence: CDR1 MNHEY, CDR2 SVGAGI. The CDR3 loop reads CASSYFPGRISTEAFF. CDR3 sequence (DNA): TGTGCCAGCAGTTACTTTCCGGGGCGCATAAGCACTGAAGCTTTCTTT.

The chain links TRBV4-1 to TRBJ2-7, with 10 bases lining up with TRBD1. The V gene's germline CDR1 is MGHRA and CDR2 YSYEKL. V was pared by 0 bases and J by 2 bases, with 19 bases of the junction left unmatched. The CDR3 is 21 amino acids. The CDR3 DNA reads as TGCGCCAGCAGCCAAGATAGGGTCCTGGGACAGGGGAGTATCATGCCCTACGAGCAGTACTTC. Its translation: CASSQDRVLGQGSIMPYEQYF.

CDR3 loop: CASRWTSGSTDTQYF. The CDR3 region has the DNA TGTGCCAGCCGATGGACTAGCGGAAGCACAGATACGCAGTATTTT. The chain joins TRBV7-6 to TRBJ2-3; 10 nucleotides match TRBD2. V lost 8 bases and J lost 0; bases outside the gene matches: 5. Germline V gene lookup returns CDR1 SGHVS and CDR2 FNYEAQ. The CDR3 totals 15 residues.

The chain uses TRBV5-6 and TRBJ2-7; unclear D gene. The germline CDR1 and CDR2 sequences are SGHDT and YYEEEE. The V and J ends lost 2 bases and 7 bases respectively, with 10 bases between them. The CDR3 is 12 residues long. Written as DNA, the CDR3 is TGTGCCAGCAGCTTCGGTTTGGGGGAGCAGTACTTC. This sequence encodes CASSFGLGEQYF.

The chain has TRBV10-3 and TRBJ1-1; the D gene is possibly TRBD1 (5 bases). V was clipped by 3 bases and J by 6 bases, with 17 bases between them. This CDR3 has 15 amino acids. Germline lookup yields CDR1 ENHRY and CDR2 SYGVKD. Here the CDR3 reads CAISDLGRVNAEAFF. In nucleotides, the CDR3 is TGTGCCATCAGTGATTTGGGCAGGGTTAACGCTGAAGCTTTCTTT.

The chain uses TRBV6-1 and TRBJ2-7; 9 positions agree with TRBD2. Germline assignment: CDR1 MNHNS and CDR2 SASEGT. V trimming: 1 base; J trimming: 3 bases; junction bases outside the gene matches: 7. CDR3 length equals 16 residues. The CDR3 reads CASSEVGLAGNYEQYF. The CDR3, as DNA: TGTGCCAGCAGTGAAGTAGGGCTAGCGGGGAACTACGAGCAGTACTTC.

This sequence joins TRBV5-6 and TRBJ2-7, with D perhaps matching TRBD2 (5 bases). The CDR3 is 13 residues long. CDR1 and CDR2 from the germline V gene are SGHDT and YYEEEE. V was shortened by 0 bases and J by 7 bases, with 11 bases between the two germline ends. The CDR3 DNA reads TGTGCCAGCAGCTTGGGGTCTAGCAGGGAGCAGTACTTC. Its translation: CASSLGSSREQYF.

This clone showed up just once. The rearrangement uses TRBV6-1 and TRBJ1-1; tentative D call: TRBD1 (5 bases). CDR1 and CDR2 from the germline V gene are MNHNS and SASEGT. CDR3 length equals 15 residues. The V and J ends lost 2 bases and 2 bases respectively, with 12 bases between them. The CDR3 spells CASSENRRPNTEAFF. CDR3 coding DNA: TGTGCCAGCAGTGAAAACAGGAGACCTAACACTGAAGCTTTCTTT.

In DNA, the CDR3 is TGTGCCAGCAGTGACAGGGGGACAGGGTGGACAGATACGCAGTATTTT. Protein product: CASSDRGTGWTDTQYF. This chain joins TRBV6-4 and TRBJ2-3; 9 bases map to TRBD1. The germline CDR1 and CDR2 sequences are MRHNA and SNTAGT. The CDR3 runs to 16 residues. Unmatched junction bases numbered 6, after V lost 2 bases and J lost 3 bases.

This chain uses TRBV29-1 with TRBJ2-1, with unresolved D. The germline V gene has CDR1 SQVTM and CDR2 ANQGSEA. There are 13 residues in the CDR3. With 3 bases removed from V and 2 bases from J, the gap between germline ends came to 8 bases. CDR3 DNA sequence: TGCAGCGTTGACGGCTGGACCTACAATGAGCAGTTCTTC. Translating it yields CSVDGWTYNEQFF.

This rearrangement joins TRBV28 to TRBJ2-1; TRBD2 aligns across 13 bases. The trim removed 5 bases at V and 6 bases at J, leaving 4 bases unmatched. The germline CDR1 and CDR2 sequences are MDHEN and SYDVKM. The CDR3 extends over 15 amino acids. This CDR3 reads CASSPGLAGANEQFF. The CDR3 coding sequence is TGTGCCAGCAGTCCCGGACTAGCGGGAGCCAATGAGCAGTTCTTC.

This chain connects TRBV14 to TRBJ2-1; a possible D gene is TRBD2 (6 bases). Germline-derived CDR1 and CDR2 are SGHDN and FVKESK. The CDR3 loop spans 14 amino acids. Trimming cost V 3 bases and J 6 bases, with 12 bases left between them. Here the CDR3 DNA reads TGTGCCAGCAGCCATCCGGGAGTGATCAATGAGCAGTTCTTC. This translates into CASSHPGVINEQFF.

J is TRBJ2-4 and V is TRBV9, with a weak D call TRBD2 (5 bases). V was trimmed by 4 bases and J by 8 bases, leaving 13 bases between them. The germline V gene has CDR1 SGDLS and CDR2 YYNGEE. The CDR3 runs 13 residues. CDR3 DNA: TGTGCCAGCAGCATCGGGGATGGGGACATTCAGTACTTC. Residues: CASSIGDGDIQYF. The whole variable domain, filled in from reference TRBV9 and TRBJ2-4, reads DSGVTQTPKHLITATGQRVTLRCSPRSGDLSVYWYQQSLDQGLQFLIQYYNGEERAKGNILERFSAQQFPDLHSELNLSSLELGDSALYFCASSIGDGDIQYFGAGTRLSVL.

CDR3 DNA: TGTGCCAGCAGCTTACACAGAAGCTACGAGCAGTACTTC. It codes for CASSLHRSYEQYF. The rearrangement uses TRBV11-3 and TRBJ2-7; D is unclear. Trimming took off 2 bases at V and 3 bases at J, with 8 bases between the two ends. Germline lookup yields CDR1 SGHNT and CDR2 YENEEA. The length of the CDR3 is 13 residues.

This clone was detected only once. The genes are TRBV9 and TRBJ2-6, with D tentatively TRBD1 or TRBD2 (6 bases each). V lost 4 bases to trimming and J lost 0 bases, with 17 bases between them. The CDR3 has 18 residues. Germline loops: CDR1 SGDLS, CDR2 YYNGEE. The CDR3 loop is CASSWYGGGNSGANVLTF. The CDR3, as DNA: TGTGCCAGCAGCTGGTACGGGGGCGGCAACTCTGGGGCCAACGTCCTGACTTTC.

V usage is TRBV7-9 and J usage is TRBJ1-1, with TRBD1 identical over 9 bases. In germline, CDR1 is SEHNR, CDR2 FQNEAQ (reference sequence). The CDR3 spans 14 residues. After removal of 5 bases from V and 4 bases from J, the junction contained 5 bases not matched to a gene. For the CDR3, the DNA is TGTGCCAGCAGCCTCGGGACAGGGAGCACTGAAGCTTTCTTT. Its protein is CASSLGTGSTEAFF.